These T cell receptor beta chains were read from a single sample in a study of identifying expanded T cells in peripheral blood. Generated by immunoSEQ multiplex PCR, the TCRdb table keeps only in-frame clones and is missing some. The sample has around 120,000 clones; roughly 90% are singletons. Sequencing was done on a sample of blood. These receptor sequences come from a person aged 18 to 75 in good health. CDR3s include the opening cysteine and the closing phenylalanine or tryptophan. The D gene is left open where the match is weak. Size is stated for part of the rows, as once, few or many counts, or as a class when the clone is expanded.

CDR3 length: 13; J gene: TRBJ1-1; clone size: NA; V gene: TRBV12-5; D gene: NA; CDR3 DNA: TGTGCTAGTGGTTTGGAGCAGAACACTGAAGCTTTCTTT; CDR3 protein: CASGLEQNTEAFF
CDR3 length: 13; J gene: TRBJ2-2; clone size: NA; V gene: TRBV6-4; D gene: NA; CDR3 DNA: TGTGCCAGCAGTGGCCGGGACACCGGGGAGCTGTTTTTT; CDR3 protein: CASSGRDTGELFF
CDR3 length: 14; J gene: TRBJ2-7; clone size: NA; V gene: TRBV6-5; D gene: NA; CDR3 DNA: TGTGCCAGCAGTTACTACGGGATTAACTACGAGCAGTACTTC; CDR3 protein: CASSYYGINYEQYF
CDR3 length: 13; J gene: TRBJ2-7; clone size: NA; V gene: TRBV11-2; D gene: NA; CDR3 DNA: TGTGCCAGCAGCTTTGAGGGAAGTGGTGAGCAGTACTTC; CDR3 protein: CASSFEGSGEQYF
CDR3 length: 13; J gene: TRBJ2-5; clone size: NA; V gene: TRBV7-9; D gene: NA; CDR3 DNA: TGTGCCAGCAGCTTAGCCAGAAAAGAGACCCAGTACTTC; CDR3 protein: CASSLARKETQYF
CDR3 length: 12; J gene: TRBJ2-1; clone size: NA; V gene: TRBV6-1; D gene: NA; CDR3 DNA: TGTGCCAGCAGCCATCACGGGGAATCCACGGTCTTC; CDR3 protein: CASSHHGESTVF
CDR3 length: 16; J gene: TRBJ1-3; clone size: once; V gene: TRBV11-2; D gene: TRBD1; CDR3 DNA: TGTGCCAGCAGCCCGACAGGGACGATCTCTGGAAACACCATATATTTT; CDR3 protein: CASSPTGTISGNTIYF
CDR3 length: 14; J gene: TRBJ2-2; clone size: NA; V gene: TRBV6-1; D gene: NA; CDR3 DNA: TGTGCCAGCAGTGCGCAGGGACACACCGGGGAGCTGTTTTTT; CDR3 protein: CASSAQGHTGELFF
CDR3 length: 15; J gene: TRBJ2-1; clone size: NA; V gene: TRBV7-9; D gene: NA; CDR3 DNA: TGTGCCAGCAGCTTAACACGGGGAGTCGGGGATGAGCAGTTCTTC; CDR3 protein: CASSLTRGVGDEQFF
CDR3 length: 14; J gene: TRBJ1-4; clone size: NA; V gene: TRBV7-9; D gene: NA; CDR3 DNA: TGTGCCAGCAGCCCGGGACGGAGTAATGAAAAACTGTTTTTT; CDR3 protein: CASSPGRSNEKLFF
CDR3 length: 16; J gene: TRBJ1-4; clone size: NA; V gene: TRBV7-9; D gene: TRBD1; CDR3 DNA: TGTGCCAGCGAAGGGGGACAGAGGGCAACTAATGAAAAACTGTTTTTT; CDR3 protein: CASEGGQRATNEKLFF
CDR3 length: 15; J gene: TRBJ2-2; clone size: few; V gene: TRBV5-1; D gene: NA; CDR3 DNA: TGCGCCAGCAGCTTGGATCCGGGGGCGGGCGGGGAGCTGTTTTTT; CDR3 protein: CASSLDPGAGGELFF
CDR3 length: 11; J gene: TRBJ2-3; clone size: NA; V gene: TRBV7-2; D gene: NA; CDR3 DNA: TGTGCCAGCAGCTTAGGGGGTACGCAGTATTTT; CDR3 protein: CASSLGGTQYF
CDR3 length: 16; J gene: TRBJ1-3; clone size: NA; V gene: TRBV19; D gene: TRBD1; CDR3 DNA: TGTGCCAGTAGTATTGGGACAGGCACCTCTGGAAACACCATATATTTT; CDR3 protein: CASSIGTGTSGNTIYF
CDR3 length: 16; J gene: TRBJ1-4; clone size: NA; V gene: TRBV4-3; D gene: NA; CDR3 DNA: TGCGCCAGCAGCCAAGAGGGGGGGGTAATTCGGGAAAAACTGTTTTTT; CDR3 protein: CASSQEGGVIREKLFF
CDR3 length: 21; J gene: TRBJ2-1; clone size: once; V gene: TRBV7-6; D gene: NA; CDR3 DNA: TGTGCCAGCAGCTTAGTTTCCGCCGCTTCTGAGGGCCCGTCCCCCTACAATGAGCAGTTCTTC; CDR3 protein: CASSLVSAASEGPSPYNEQFF
CDR3 length: 16; J gene: TRBJ2-5; clone size: NA; V gene: TRBV7-9; D gene: NA; CDR3 DNA: TGTGCCAGCACCCCCACCCTGGGGGGCGCGGGAGAGACCCAGTACTTC; CDR3 protein: CASTPTLGGAGETQYF
CDR3 length: 16; J gene: TRBJ2-7; clone size: NA; V gene: TRBV5-1; D gene: TRBD1; CDR3 DNA: TGCGCCAGCAGCCGAGTCAGGGGGTTATCCCGGGACGAGCAGTACTTC; CDR3 protein: CASSRVRGLSRDEQYF
CDR3 length: 15; J gene: TRBJ1-2; clone size: NA; V gene: TRBV6-1; D gene: NA; CDR3 DNA: TGTGCCAGCATCCAAAAGGGACTTCCGAACTATGGCTACACCTTC; CDR3 protein: CASIQKGLPNYGYTF
CDR3 length: 17; J gene: TRBJ2-1; clone size: NA; V gene: TRBV28; D gene: TRBD2; CDR3 DNA: TGTGCCAGCAGTACTTACACTAGCGGGGGAGAATACAATGAGCAGTTCTTC; CDR3 protein: CASSTYTSGGEYNEQFF
CDR3 length: 15; J gene: TRBJ2-3; clone size: NA; V gene: TRBV5-5; D gene: TRBD2; CDR3 DNA: TGTGCCAGCAGCTTCGGGACTAAGGTAGGAGATACGCAGTATTTT; CDR3 protein: CASSFGTKVGDTQYF
CDR3 length: 13; J gene: TRBJ1-1; clone size: NA; V gene: TRBV5-4; D gene: NA; CDR3 DNA: TGTGCCAGCAGCCCGTACGGGGGGGTTGAAGCTTTCTTT; CDR3 protein: CASSPYGGVEAFF
CDR3 length: 16; J gene: TRBJ2-7; clone size: NA; V gene: TRBV6-1; D gene: NA; CDR3 DNA: TGTGCCAGCAGTGCTAGGGGAGTTCCTACTCGGGCCGAGCAGTACTTC; CDR3 protein: CASSARGVPTRAEQYF
CDR3 length: 17; J gene: TRBJ1-5; clone size: NA; V gene: TRBV29-1; D gene: NA; CDR3 DNA: TGCAGCGTTGAAAGAGGGACCTCTTTGGGGGGCAATCAGCCCCAGCATTTT; CDR3 protein: CSVERGTSLGGNQPQHF
CDR3 length: 16; J gene: TRBJ1-2; clone size: NA; V gene: TRBV7-2; D gene: TRBD1; CDR3 DNA: TGTGCCAGCAGCTCCTATCAGGACAGGGGCGAAGATGGCTACACCTTC; CDR3 protein: CASSSYQDRGEDGYTF
CDR3 length: 16; J gene: TRBJ1-3; clone size: NA; V gene: TRBV7-2; D gene: NA; CDR3 DNA: TGTGCCAGCACCAAAGGGACCCACTCCTCTGGAAACACCATATATTTT; CDR3 protein: CASTKGTHSSGNTIYF
CDR3 length: 16; J gene: TRBJ1-1; clone size: few; V gene: TRBV5-5; D gene: NA; CDR3 DNA: TGTGCCAGCAGCTTGGATCCGGTGGGGTCGTGGACTGAAGCTTTCTTT; CDR3 protein: CASSLDPVGSWTEAFF
CDR3 length: 15; J gene: TRBJ2-5; clone size: NA; V gene: TRBV30; D gene: TRBD1; CDR3 DNA: TGTGCCTGGAGTGGAGAGACAGGGTGGGGAGAGACCCAGTACTTC; CDR3 protein: CAWSGETGWGETQYF
CDR3 length: 14; J gene: TRBJ1-5; clone size: once; V gene: TRBV19; D gene: TRBD1; CDR3 DNA: TGTGCCAGTAGTATTGCCAGGGGGAGGCAGCCCCAGCATTTT; CDR3 protein: CASSIARGRQPQHF
CDR3 length: 12; J gene: TRBJ2-7; clone size: NA; V gene: TRBV7-9; D gene: NA; CDR3 DNA: TGTGCCAGCAGCTCTCCTATCCACGAGCAGTACTTC; CDR3 protein: CASSSPIHEQYF
CDR3 length: 15; J gene: TRBJ1-6; clone size: NA; V gene: TRBV7-2; D gene: NA; CDR3 DNA: TGTGCCAGCAGCTTGGCCTCGATACGCGGTTCACCCCTCCACTTT; CDR3 protein: CASSLASIRGSPLHF
CDR3 length: 15; J gene: TRBJ2-1; clone size: NA; V gene: TRBV4-3; D gene: NA; CDR3 DNA: TGCGCCAGCAGCCAAGAGTGGACTAACTACAATGAGCAGTTCTTC; CDR3 protein: CASSQEWTNYNEQFF
CDR3 length: 18; J gene: TRBJ1-3; clone size: NA; V gene: TRBV6-1; D gene: TRBD1; CDR3 DNA: TGTGCCAGCAGTGTAACGGGGACAGGCCAATATCTCGGAAACACCATATATTTT; CDR3 protein: CASSVTGTGQYLGNTIYF
CDR3 length: 15; J gene: TRBJ1-5; clone size: NA; V gene: TRBV28; D gene: NA; CDR3 DNA: TGTGCCAGCAGTCCCCCTCCTCGTAGCAATCAGCCCCAGCATTTT; CDR3 protein: CASSPPPRSNQPQHF
CDR3 length: 18; J gene: TRBJ2-6; clone size: NA; V gene: TRBV7-2; D gene: NA; CDR3 DNA: TGTGCCAGCAGCTTGGGTCCAATAGGACTCTCTGGGGCCAACGTCCTGACTTTC; CDR3 protein: CASSLGPIGLSGANVLTF
CDR3 length: 14; J gene: TRBJ1-6; clone size: NA; V gene: TRBV6-6; D gene: NA; CDR3 DNA: TGTGCCAGCAGTTACTTCGCTAGTCTTTCACCCCTCCACTTT; CDR3 protein: CASSYFASLSPLHF
CDR3 length: 14; J gene: TRBJ1-6; clone size: few; V gene: TRBV6-5; D gene: TRBD1; CDR3 DNA: TGTGCCAGCAGTGGGACAGGGGGGATCTCACCCCTCCACTTT; CDR3 protein: CASSGTGGISPLHF
CDR3 length: 16; J gene: TRBJ2-1; clone size: NA; V gene: TRBV4-3; D gene: NA; CDR3 DNA: TGCGCCAGCAGTCAAGGGGGGGGTGGACTCTACAATGAGCAGTTCTTC; CDR3 protein: CASSQGGGGLYNEQFF
CDR3 length: 14; J gene: TRBJ1-2; clone size: few; V gene: TRBV29-1; D gene: TRBD1; CDR3 DNA: TGCAGCGTTGAATTCGGGACAGGGAAACAAAGCTACACCTTC; CDR3 protein: CSVEFGTGKQSYTF
CDR3 length: 15; J gene: TRBJ2-5; clone size: NA; V gene: TRBV6-5; D gene: TRBD2; CDR3 DNA: TGTGCCAGCAGTAGGGGACTAGCGGGGGGTAAGACCCAGTACTTC; CDR3 protein: CASSRGLAGGKTQYF
CDR3 length: 15; J gene: TRBJ2-7; clone size: few; V gene: TRBV6-1; D gene: TRBD1; CDR3 DNA: TGTGCCAGCAGTGAAGATGAGGGGGCGGCCTACGAGCAGTACTTC; CDR3 protein: CASSEDEGAAYEQYF
CDR3 length: 13; J gene: TRBJ2-1; clone size: NA; V gene: TRBV5-6; D gene: TRBD2; CDR3 DNA: TGTGCCAGCAGCAACGGACTAGCAGGGGAGCAGTTCTTC; CDR3 protein: CASSNGLAGEQFF
CDR3 length: 15; J gene: TRBJ1-4; clone size: few; V gene: TRBV5-1; D gene: NA; CDR3 DNA: TGCGCCAGCAGCTTGGATCACCCAACTAATGAAAAACTGTTTTTT; CDR3 protein: CASSLDHPTNEKLFF
CDR3 length: 14; J gene: TRBJ1-3; clone size: once; V gene: TRBV19; D gene: TRBD1; CDR3 DNA: TGTGCCAGTAGTACCGGCGAGGGGGCGAACACCATATATTTT; CDR3 protein: CASSTGEGANTIYF
CDR3 length: 17; J gene: TRBJ1-5; clone size: NA; V gene: TRBV29-1; D gene: NA; CDR3 DNA: TGCAGCGTTGTAATTCGGGGTGGGGGTTATAGCAATCAGCCCCAGCATTTT; CDR3 protein: CSVVIRGGGYSNQPQHF
CDR3 length: 15; J gene: TRBJ1-1; clone size: few; V gene: TRBV7-2; D gene: TRBD1; CDR3 DNA: TGTGCCAGCAGACGACAGGGGGCGGAGAACACTGAAGCTTTCTTT; CDR3 protein: CASRRQGAENTEAFF
CDR3 length: 12; J gene: TRBJ2-5; clone size: NA; V gene: TRBV13; D gene: NA; CDR3 DNA: TGTGCCAGCAGCTTAGGTCCCGAGACCCAGTACTTC; CDR3 protein: CASSLGPETQYF
CDR3 length: 15; J gene: TRBJ1-6; clone size: NA; V gene: TRBV2; D gene: NA; CDR3 DNA: TGTGCCAGCGTACAGGATAGCTCCTATAATTCACCCCTCCACTTT; CDR3 protein: CASVQDSSYNSPLHF
CDR3 length: 15; J gene: TRBJ2-1; clone size: NA; V gene: TRBV6-1; D gene: NA; CDR3 DNA: TGTGCCAGCAGTGAATTAGCGAGAGGGTACAATGAGCAGTTCTTC; CDR3 protein: CASSELARGYNEQFF